The rows below give T cell receptor beta chains drawn from one sample of a study of molecular identifiers for immune sequencing clone quantification. TCRdb processed the PCR reads anew with MiXCR; each CDR3 protein has one entry. The sample has about 640,000 distinct CDR3 sequences; approximately 20% are singletons. The sample consisted of naive CD8+ T cells from blood, with Jurkat cell RNA spiked in. The receptors were sampled from a human donor in good health. Some libraries in this study had Jurkat cell RNA spiked in. Both conserved end residues are trimmed from each CDR3. Each record gives: CDR3 length, V gene, CDR3 protein.

16,TRBV6-4,ASSSPPLAGDSTDTQY
15,TRBV6-5,ASSYSGVDRVTYEEY
17,TRBV7-3,ASSSPRGTVGLEDNEQF
14,TRBV29-1,SVEVFLRDGNYGYT
10,TRBV2,ASSLRGLEQY
14,TRBV5-6,ASSSGTGATNYGYT
13,TRBV6-2/TRBV6-3,ASRPMGQGHYEQY
15,TRBV9,ASSAGLARGIDPWQY
14,TRBV7-8,ASSLVGSLAHQPQH
18,TRBV7-9,ASSSSVWGTSGSRADTQY
13,TRBV20-1,SATVLAGGRETQY
13,TRBV7-6,ASSPMLGQVLVAF
15,TRBV5-1,ASSLAGTARNTGELF
11,TRBV20-1,SATGTEAYEQY
14,TRBV5-6,ASSPEGRTGDYGYT
9,TRBV7-9,ASSWAGEAF
15,TRBV21-1,ASSKEDRAEGDTEAF
11,TRBV6-5,ASSWARWGEQY
14,TRBV4-1,ASSARQGQGAYEQY
15,TRBV27,ASSLIAGAMNQETQY
11,TRBV7-2,ASRKGLQETQY
13,TRBV27,ASSSTSYSGNTIY
12,TRBV27,ASSFLGENTEAF
12,TRBV19,ASSFSAVAYEQY
11,TRBV28,ASTLGAADTQY
12,TRBV4-1,ASSQESGNQPRH
15,TRBV13,ASNPPLAGVAGHEQY
12,TRBV11-2,ASSWEAMNTEAF
13,TRBV6-2/TRBV6-3,ASSHTGAWSDTQY
11,TRBV5-6,ASSYQRGDEQY
14,TRBV7-6,ASSLVVRESSYEQY
12,TRBV27,ASSPLDREYGYA
17,TRBV6-2/TRBV6-3,ASTQTDLARISGANVLT
11,TRBV20-1,SLTGEMNTEAF
14,TRBV20-1,SASQVLAGGVDEQF